A selection of T cell receptor beta chains follows, all from one sample in a study of CD8+CD57+ T cells in acquired aplastic anemia. One entry per CDR3 protein, called by TCRdb with MiXCR from the reads. The table records 100,000 to 130,000 distinct CDR3 sequences, 51% of them present only once. Sequencing input: sorted CD4+, CD8+, or CD8+CD57+ T cells (not recorded which) from PBMCs. The source is a human donor in good health, serving as a control. The CDR3 runs from the conserved cysteine through the conserved F or W. The order of the fields is J gene, D gene, V gene, clone size, CDR3 protein, CDR3 DNA. The D gene is left open where the match is weak. Rows may omit the clone size; those that give it use once, few, many or a size class.

j_call: TRBJ1-2; d_call: TRBD1; v_call: TRBV7-2; clone_size: many; cdr3_aa: CASRIEGQGNYGYTF; cdr3_nt: TGTGCCAGCAGGATAGAGGGACAGGGGAACTATGGCTACACCTTC
j_call: TRBJ2-3; d_call: -; v_call: TRBV5-1; clone_size: many; cdr3_aa: CASSAYNTDTQYF; cdr3_nt: TGCGCCAGCAGCGCTTACAACACAGATACGCAGTATTTT
j_call: TRBJ1-2; d_call: TRBD1; v_call: TRBV4-3; clone_size: -; cdr3_aa: CASSQGAGGFGGYTF; cdr3_nt: TGCGCCAGCAGCCAAGGGGCAGGGGGCTTTGGTGGCTACACCTTC
j_call: TRBJ2-3; d_call: TRBD2; v_call: TRBV7-2; clone_size: many; cdr3_aa: CASSLKGTSLGTQYF; cdr3_nt: TGTGCCAGCAGCTTAAAGGGGACTAGTTTAGGTACGCAGTATTTT
j_call: TRBJ2-3; d_call: -; v_call: TRBV7-2; clone_size: many; cdr3_aa: CASSWGVDTQYF; cdr3_nt: TGTGCCAGCAGCTGGGGGGTTGATACGCAGTATTTT
j_call: TRBJ1-5; d_call: -; v_call: TRBV4-3; clone_size: many; cdr3_aa: CASSQGRYSNQPQHF; cdr3_nt: TGCGCCAGCAGCCAAGGCAGATATAGCAATCAGCCCCAGCATTTT
j_call: TRBJ1-2; d_call: -; v_call: TRBV9; clone_size: many; cdr3_aa: CASSVAGHIYGYTF; cdr3_nt: TGTGCCAGCAGCGTAGCGGGACACATCTATGGCTACACCTTC
j_call: TRBJ2-7; d_call: TRBD2; v_call: TRBV19; clone_size: -; cdr3_aa: CASSSRTSGTYEQYF; cdr3_nt: TGTGCCAGTAGTTCCCGGACTAGCGGGACCTACGAGCAGTACTTC
j_call: TRBJ1-5; d_call: TRBD1; v_call: TRBV10-3; clone_size: -; cdr3_aa: CAISDATGGFGVNQPQHF; cdr3_nt: TGTGCCATCAGTGATGCGACAGGGGGCTTCGGAGTCAATCAGCCCCAGCATTTT
j_call: TRBJ1-2; d_call: -; v_call: TRBV9; clone_size: many; cdr3_aa: CASSAKGLNHYGYTF; cdr3_nt: TGTGCCAGCAGCGCAAAAGGGTTAAATCACTATGGCTACACCTTC
j_call: TRBJ1-1; d_call: -; v_call: TRBV5-5; clone_size: many; cdr3_aa: CASSSPPGTEAFF; cdr3_nt: TGTGCCAGCAGCTCCCCGCCTGGGACTGAAGCTTTCTTT
j_call: TRBJ1-5; d_call: TRBD1; v_call: TRBV4-1; clone_size: many; cdr3_aa: CASSQGQGGNQPQHF; cdr3_nt: TGCGCCAGCAGCCAGGGACAGGGTGGAAATCAGCCCCAGCATTTT
j_call: TRBJ1-2; d_call: TRBD1; v_call: TRBV24-1; clone_size: -; cdr3_aa: CATSDGTVYGYTF; cdr3_nt: TGTGCCACCAGTGACGGGACAGTCTATGGCTACACCTTC
j_call: TRBJ1-1; d_call: TRBD1; v_call: TRBV5-1; clone_size: -; cdr3_aa: CASSLADRGTEAFF; cdr3_nt: TGCGCCAGCAGCTTGGCCGACAGGGGGACTGAAGCTTTCTTT
j_call: TRBJ2-7; d_call: -; v_call: TRBV12-3/TRBV12-4; clone_size: -; cdr3_aa: CATASANYGYTFEQYF; cdr3_nt: -
j_call: TRBJ1-2; d_call: TRBD1; v_call: TRBV2; clone_size: few; cdr3_aa: CASSAGGRSGYTF; cdr3_nt: TGTGCCAGCAGTGCAGGGGGTAGGTCTGGCTACACCTTC
j_call: TRBJ1-3; d_call: -; v_call: TRBV9; clone_size: once; cdr3_aa: CASSLYRAGRNF; cdr3_nt: TGTGCCAGCAGCCTTTATCGGGCAGGGAGAAATTTT
j_call: TRBJ1-2; d_call: -; v_call: TRBV19; clone_size: -; cdr3_aa: CASRNKIYGYTF; cdr3_nt: TGTGCCAGTAGAAATAAAATCTATGGCTACACCTTC
j_call: TRBJ2-7; d_call: -; v_call: TRBV10-3; clone_size: -; cdr3_aa: CAISDSGTNYEQYF; cdr3_nt: TGTGCCATCAGTGATTCCGGGACAAACTACGAGCAGTACTTC
j_call: TRBJ2-5; d_call: TRBD2; v_call: TRBV29-1; clone_size: -; cdr3_aa: CSVELAGWQETQYF; cdr3_nt: TGCAGCGTTGAGCTAGCGGGGTGGCAAGAGACCCAGTACTTC
j_call: TRBJ1-6; d_call: -; v_call: TRBV13; clone_size: many; cdr3_aa: CASSSTTDQPANSPLHF; cdr3_nt: TGTGCCAGCAGCTCCACGACAGACCAGCCGGCTAATTCACCCCTCCACTTT
j_call: TRBJ1-2; d_call: TRBD1; v_call: TRBV7-6; clone_size: medium-sized; cdr3_aa: CASSLGQGYGYTF; cdr3_nt: TGTGCCAGCAGCTTAGGACAGGGTTATGGCTACACCTTC
j_call: TRBJ1-2; d_call: -; v_call: TRBV24-1; clone_size: few; cdr3_aa: CATSDRTANYGYTF; cdr3_nt: TGTGCCACCAGTGACCGGACAGCCAACTATGGCTACACCTTC
j_call: TRBJ2-7; d_call: TRBD1; v_call: TRBV7-8; clone_size: few; cdr3_aa: CASSLAPRDRGYEQYF; cdr3_nt: TGTGCCAGCAGCTTAGCTCCCCGGGACAGGGGCTACGAGCAGTACTTC
j_call: TRBJ1-5; d_call: TRBD1; v_call: TRBV12-3/TRBV12-4; clone_size: -; cdr3_aa: CASSLKFWVRDRNNQAQHF; cdr3_nt: TGTGCCAGCAGTTTGAAGTTTTGGGTCCGGGACAGAAACAATCAGGCCCAGCATTTT
j_call: TRBJ2-1; d_call: -; v_call: TRBV3-1; clone_size: -; cdr3_aa: CASSHTRSEQFF; cdr3_nt: TGTGCCAGCAGTCACACTAGAAGTGAGCAGTTCTTC
j_call: TRBJ2-7; d_call: -; v_call: TRBV10-2; clone_size: few; cdr3_aa: CASSRASYEQYF; cdr3_nt: TGCGCCAGCAGTCGCGCATCCTACGAGCAGTACTTC
j_call: TRBJ2-5; d_call: TRBD2; v_call: TRBV4-1; clone_size: many; cdr3_aa: CASSPGTSGGIGETQYF; cdr3_nt: TGCGCCAGCAGCCCCGGGACTAGCGGGGGAATAGGCGAGACCCAGTACTTC
j_call: TRBJ2-3; d_call: -; v_call: TRBV15; clone_size: -; cdr3_aa: CATSSLEGVQADTQYF; cdr3_nt: TGTGCCACCAGCAGCTTGGAGGGGGTTCAGGCAGATACGCAGTATTTT
j_call: TRBJ1-1; d_call: TRBD1; v_call: TRBV20-1; clone_size: many; cdr3_aa: CSARSTGADTEAFF; cdr3_nt: TGCAGTGCTAGATCAACAGGGGCCGACACTGAAGCTTTCTTT
j_call: TRBJ2-7; d_call: TRBD1; v_call: TRBV2; clone_size: few; cdr3_aa: CASSGARGSSYEQYF; cdr3_nt: TGTGCCAGCAGTGGGGCCAGGGGGAGCTCCTACGAGCAGTACTTC
j_call: TRBJ1-4; d_call: TRBD1; v_call: TRBV5-1; clone_size: once; cdr3_aa: CASSFGTGNEKLFF; cdr3_nt: TGCGCCAGCAGCTTTGGGACAGGGAATGAAAAACTGTTTTTT
j_call: TRBJ1-5; d_call: -; v_call: TRBV19; clone_size: -; cdr3_aa: CASSPLTGQQPQHF; cdr3_nt: TGTGCCAGTAGCCCGCTAACAGGGCAACAGCCCCAGCATTTT
j_call: TRBJ2-7; d_call: TRBD1; v_call: TRBV25-1; clone_size: -; cdr3_aa: CASSEYNRGQDEQYF; cdr3_nt: TGTGCCAGCAGTGAATATAACAGGGGCCAAGACGAGCAGTACTTC
j_call: TRBJ2-7; d_call: -; v_call: TRBV20-1; clone_size: -; cdr3_aa: CSAREMGRGVPYEQYF; cdr3_nt: TGCAGTGCTAGAGAGATGGGACGAGGGGTTCCCTACGAGCAGTACTTC
j_call: TRBJ1-3; d_call: -; v_call: TRBV5-1; clone_size: once; cdr3_aa: CASSLTGDTIYF; cdr3_nt: TGCGCCAGCAGCCTGACGGGAGACACCATATATTTT
j_call: TRBJ2-3; d_call: TRBD2; v_call: TRBV2; clone_size: -; cdr3_aa: CASSVLASSRDTQYF; cdr3_nt: TGTGCCAGCAGTGTACTAGCGTCGAGTAGAGATACGCAGTATTTT
j_call: TRBJ2-3; d_call: TRBD1; v_call: TRBV5-1; clone_size: -; cdr3_aa: CASSSQGATDTQYF; cdr3_nt: TGCGCCAGCAGCTCACAGGGGGCCACAGATACGCAGTATTTT
j_call: TRBJ2-2; d_call: TRBD2; v_call: TRBV7-2; clone_size: many; cdr3_aa: CASSSRLAGITGELFF; cdr3_nt: TGTGCCAGCAGCTCAAGACTAGCGGGGATCACCGGGGAGCTGTTTTTT
j_call: TRBJ2-5; d_call: TRBD2; v_call: TRBV20-1; clone_size: -; cdr3_aa: CSAKLAGAVETQYF; cdr3_nt: TGCAGTGCTAAACTAGCGGGAGCGGTGGAGACCCAGTACTTC
j_call: TRBJ2-5; d_call: -; v_call: TRBV6-1; clone_size: many; cdr3_aa: CAGSRGRGMETQYF; cdr3_nt: TGTGCCGGGAGTCGGGGGCGGGGGATGGAGACCCAGTACTTC
j_call: TRBJ2-7; d_call: -; v_call: TRBV10-3; clone_size: few; cdr3_aa: CAISESSGIIYEQYF; cdr3_nt: TGTGCCATCAGTGAGTCATCGGGGATTATTTACGAGCAGTACTTC
j_call: TRBJ2-7; d_call: TRBD2; v_call: TRBV5-6; clone_size: many; cdr3_aa: CASSLAWLAGGPIGEQYF; cdr3_nt: TGTGCCAGCAGCTTGGCCTGGTTGGCGGGGGGGCCTATTGGCGAGCAGTACTTC
j_call: TRBJ1-2; d_call: -; v_call: TRBV19; clone_size: many; cdr3_aa: CARRRFYGYTF; cdr3_nt: TGTGCCCGGAGGCGGTTCTATGGCTACACCTTC
j_call: TRBJ1-4; d_call: TRBD1; v_call: TRBV10-3; clone_size: -; cdr3_aa: CASRPRTGPNEKLFF; cdr3_nt: TGTGCCAGCAGACCCCGGACAGGACCTAATGAAAAACTGTTTTTT
j_call: TRBJ2-7; d_call: -; v_call: TRBV7-6; clone_size: many; cdr3_aa: CASTPVGVTSEQYF; cdr3_nt: TGTGCCAGCACCCCCGTCGGGGTTACTAGCGAGCAGTACTTC
j_call: TRBJ2-7; d_call: -; v_call: TRBV4-3; clone_size: -; cdr3_aa: CVSSQDRGAYEQYF; cdr3_nt: TGCGTCAGCAGCCAAGATCGGGGAGCTTACGAGCAGTACTTC
j_call: TRBJ2-3; d_call: -; v_call: TRBV19; clone_size: -; cdr3_aa: CADPNTQYF; cdr3_nt: TGTGCAGACCCCAATACGCAGTATTTT